The 17 T cell receptor beta chains below come from one sample, sequenced in a study of cytomegalovirus exposure and HLA in healthy donors. PCR amplification relied on 60 Vbeta primers (plus 13 Jbeta primers). Repertoires were generated with immunoSEQ multiplex PCR, while TCRdb's copy carries only in-frame clones and drops some. The sample has some 120,000 clones, 75% to 85% seen once. What was sequenced was PBMCs. The receptors come from a woman between 18 and 29 years old in good health and CMV-seropositive.

The gene calls are TRBV6-5 and TRBJ2-7, with D uncertain. The CDR3 has 13 residues. CDR1 is MNHEY and CDR2 is SVGAGI in the germline V gene. The V end lost 5 bases, the J end lost 0 bases, and 8 bases lay between the germline ends. The CDR3 DNA reads as TGTGCCAGCAGTAACCCGGGCTCCTACGAGCAGTACTTC. Residues: CASSNPGSYEQYF.

This clone was recorded once. This chain uses TRBV11-2 with TRBJ2-5; 10 bases map to TRBD2. The CDR3 has 15 amino acids. Germline values: CDR1 SGHAT, CDR2 FQNNGV. V shed 3 bases and J 5 bases; nucleotides not matched to a gene: 6. The CDR3 DNA follows: TGTGCCAGCAGCTTTGTAACTAGCGGGATCGAGACCCAGTACTTC. This translates into CASSFVTSGIETQYF.

In regard to this clone: The CDR3 end shows no conserved phenylalanine or tryptophan, and so a read error is likely. The chain has TRBV7-3 and TRBJ1-3; 8 positions agree with TRBD1. CDR3 size: 14 residues. Trimming removed 5 bases from V and 3 bases from J; junction bases left unmatched: 3. Germline values: CDR1 SGHTA, CDR2 FQGTGA. The CDR3 here is CASSSDRGGNTIYL. The CDR3 region has the DNA TGTGCCAGCAGCAGTGACAGGGGTGGAAACACCATATATCTT.

The CDR3 loop reads CASSIVGGGSQHF. CDR3 coding DNA: TGTGCCAGTAGTATAGTGGGGGGAGGGTCCCAGCATTTT. The genes are TRBV19 and TRBJ1-5, with D tentatively TRBD1 (5 bases). Germline V gene data show CDR1 as LNHDA and CDR2 as SQIVND (reference sequence). Trimming shortened V by 1 base and J by 11 bases, and 12 bases separated the two germline ends. The CDR3 spans 13 residues.

This chain links TRBV19 with TRBJ1-5; 8 bases agree with TRBD1. This CDR3 is 16 amino acids long. V was pared by 6 bases and J by 6 bases, with 13 bases of the junction left unmatched. Germline CDR1 and CDR2: LNHDA and SQIVND (reference sequence). The CDR3 nucleotides read TGTGCCAGTAGCCACGGACAGGGACAACGCCTTCAGCCCCAGCATTTT. It translates to CASSHGQGQRLQPQHF.

The genes are TRBV2 and TRBJ2-7, with 8 positions matching TRBD1. From germline, CDR1 is SNHLY and CDR2 FYNNEI. The V and J ends lost 3 bases and 6 bases, in that order; junction bases with no gene match: 1. The CDR3 runs to 12 residues. This CDR3 is CASSDTGGEQYF. CDR3 in DNA: TGTGCCAGCAGTGATACAGGGGGCGAGCAGTACTTC.

The chain carries TRBV5-1 and TRBJ2-5; 7 positions match TRBD2. The CDR3 covers 15 residues. V lost 2 bases and J lost 5; bases outside the gene matches: 9. The germline gives CDR1 SGHRS, CDR2 YFSETQ. DNA of the CDR3: TGCGCCAGCAGCTTCGGGACGGGAGGTAGGGAGACCCAGTACTTC. Translated: CASSFGTGGRETQYF. The whole variable domain, filled in from reference TRBV5-1 and TRBJ2-5, reads KAGVTQTPRYLIKTRGQQVTLSCSPISGHRSVSWYQQTPGQGLQFLFEYFSETQRNKGNFPGRFSGRQFSNSRSEMNVSTLELGDSALYLCASSFGTGGRETQYFGPGTRLLVL.

The chain employs TRBV5-1 and TRBJ2-5, with TRBD1 matching 11 bases. The trim removed 3 bases at V and 5 bases at J, leaving 6 bases unmatched. The CDR3 contains 15 residues. Germline loops: CDR1 SGHRS, CDR2 YFSETQ. CDR3 in DNA: TGCGCCAGCAGCTGGACAGGGGGCGCGGGCGAGACCCAGTACTTC. Translation gives CASSWTGGAGETQYF. Together with reference TRBV5-1 and TRBJ2-5, the CDR3 gives the full variable domain: KAGVTQTPRYLIKTRGQQVTLSCSPISGHRSVSWYQQTPGQGLQFLFEYFSETQRNKGNFPGRFSGRQFSNSRSEMNVSTLELGDSALYLCASSWTGGAGETQYFGPGTRLLVL.

V usage is TRBV6-5 and J usage is TRBJ1-2; D gene ambiguous. There are 12 residues in the CDR3. Germline CDR1 is MNHEY and CDR2 is SVGAGI. The V and J ends lost 7 bases and 2 bases respectively, with 8 bases between them. DNA for the CDR3: TGTGCCAGCATTTCACGGAACTATGGCTACACCTTC. Translated, it gives CASISRNYGYTF.

The rearrangement uses TRBV2 and TRBJ2-5, with D perhaps matching TRBD1 (5 bases). The DNA end lines up better with TRBJ2-7; the J call may be wrong. Germline V gene lookup returns CDR1 SNHLY and CDR2 FYNNEI. This CDR3 is built from 11 residues. CDR3 region: CASRGPHEQYF. The CDR3 DNA follows: TGTGCCAGCAGGGGGCCCCACGAGCAGTACTTC.

V usage is TRBV6-6 and J usage is TRBJ1-4; D is perhaps TRBD1 (5 bases). Germline V CDR1 and CDR2: MNHNY, SVGAGI (reference sequence). CDR3 length equals 16 residues. V shed 0 bases and J shed 3 bases, with 11 bases lying between them. CDR3 bases: TGTGCCAGCAGTTACTCTCAGGGTCGGGCTAATGAAAAACTGTTTTTT. This codes for CASSYSQGRANEKLFF.

The rearrangement joins TRBV11-2 to TRBJ1-4; possible D gene TRBD1, 6 bases. This CDR3 spans 17 amino acids. Trimming shortened V by 1 base and J by 3 bases, and 15 bases separated the two germline ends. Germline values: CDR1 SGHAT, CDR2 FQNNGV. CDR3 region: CASSLGYRGAPNEKLFF. CDR3 nucleotides: TGTGCCAGCAGCTTAGGGTATCGGGGGGCCCCTAATGAAAAACTGTTTTTT.

This clone was seen a handful of times. V and J are TRBV6-1 and TRBJ2-7; D call uncertain. This CDR3 region has 12 residues. Trimming shortened V by 5 bases and J by 0 bases, and 5 bases separated the two germline ends. Germline-derived CDR1 and CDR2 are MNHNS and SASEGT. The CDR3 coding sequence is TGTGCCAGCAGTACTTCCTCCTACGAGCAGTACTTC. Translating it yields CASSTSSYEQYF.

The gene calls are TRBV28 and TRBJ2-4, with D possibly TRBD2 on 6 matching bases. V was cut by 3 bases and J by 2 bases, with 17 bases left in between. Germline loops: CDR1 MDHEN, CDR2 SYDVKM. The CDR3 spans 17 residues. The CDR3 sequence is CASSFRLVRVSKNIQYF. In DNA, the CDR3 is TGTGCCAGCAGTTTCCGACTAGTCCGGGTGTCCAAAAACATTCAGTACTTC.

The chain combines TRBV5-1 with TRBJ2-2; tentatively, D is TRBD2 (6 bases). Trimming removed 5 bases from V and 0 bases from J, with 20 bases in between. The CDR3 sequence is 18 residues long. Germline CDR1 reads SGHRS; CDR2 reads YFSETQ. The CDR3 here is CASRVGRGPIANTGELFF. The CDR3, as DNA: TGCGCCAGCAGGGTTGGGCGGGGTCCAATCGCGAACACCGGGGAGCTGTTTTTT. The full variable domain, completed using reference TRBV5-1 and TRBJ2-2, is KAGVTQTPRYLIKTRGQQVTLSCSPISGHRSVSWYQQTPGQGLQFLFEYFSETQRNKGNFPGRFSGRQFSNSRSEMNVSTLELGDSALYLCASRVGRGPIANTGELFFGEGSRLTVL.

The CDR3 loop is CASSPQQGPNEKLFF. CDR3 coding DNA: TGTGCCAGCTCACCGCAACAGGGACCTAATGAAAAACTGTTTTTT. V is TRBV18 and J is TRBJ1-4; TRBD1 might be the D (6 bases). Germline V gene data show CDR1 as KGHSH and CDR2 as LQKENI. The CDR3 spans 15 residues. Trimming stripped 3 bases from V and 3 bases from J, with 11 bases between.

The chain couples TRBV18 to TRBJ2-7, with 11 bases that match TRBD1. CDR3 size: 14 residues. The V gene end was trimmed by 7 bases and the J gene end by 0 bases; junction bases not matched to a gene: 2. Germline V gene lookup returns CDR1 KGHSH and CDR2 LQKENI. In DNA, the CDR3 is TGTGCCAGCTGGGACAGGGGGAGCTCCTACGAGCAGTACTTC. Amino acids: CASWDRGSSYEQYF.